Listed below are T cell receptor beta chains from one sample, sequenced in a study of T cells after yellow fever vaccination. Using its own MiXCR run on the 5' RACE reads, TCRdb lists one record per CDR3 protein. The data show under 400,000 distinct CDR3 sequences, about 9.9% seen once. The starting material was PBMCs, obtained on the day of the first yellow fever vaccination. All receptors come from a man aged 18 to 29 who received the YFV17D yellow fever vaccine. Each CDR3 is given with its conserved first and last residue. A D gene is named only where the DNA matches it firmly. Clone size, where shown, is once, few, many, or a class for clones that have expanded.

V gene,D gene,J gene,clone size,CDR3 DNA,CDR3 protein
TRBV7-2,TRBD2,TRBJ2-7,few,TGTGCCAGCAGCGGACCTCCGGGGGGAGGGTTTTACGAGCAGTACTTC,CASSGPPGGGFYEQYF
TRBV6-5,.,TRBJ2-3,few,TGTGCCAGCAGTTTAGGGACTTACACAGATACGCAGTATTTT,CASSLGTYTDTQYF
TRBV7-9,.,TRBJ2-3,few,TGTGCCAGCAGCTCCGTCGATCGGTCGGGGGGCGATACGCAGTATTTT,CASSSVDRSGGDTQYF
TRBV7-9,.,TRBJ2-4,many,TGTGCCAGCAGCGACCGGACAGATTTAGCCAAAAACATTCAGTACTTC,CASSDRTDLAKNIQYF
TRBV5-1,.,TRBJ2-1,few,TGCGCCAGCAGCTTGGTGGCTCGTATAAATGAGCAGTTCTTC,CASSLVARINEQFF
TRBV4-3,TRBD2,TRBJ2-1,few,TGCGCCAGCAGCCCCTGGCTAGCGGGAGAGCAGTTCTTC,CASSPWLAGEQFF
TRBV2,.,TRBJ1-1,.,TGTGCCAGCAGTGAACCCTTCAGCACTGACGCTTTCTTT,CASSEPFSTDAFF
TRBV18,.,TRBJ2-1,.,TGTGCCAGCTCACCACGGGAGGGGGGTGAGCAGTTCTTC,CASSPREGGEQFF
TRBV27,.,TRBJ1-2,few,TGTGCCAGCAGCTCCGGACAGCGCCATGGCTACACCTTC,CASSSGQRHGYTF
TRBV19,.,TRBJ2-7,few,TGTGCCAGTAGTATAGGGACATGGGGCTACGAGCAGTACTTC,CASSIGTWGYEQYF
TRBV29-1,TRBD1,TRBJ2-7,.,TGCAGCTCCCGACAGGGGCCTGCCTACGAGCAGTACTTC,CSSRQGPAYEQYF
TRBV20-1,.,TRBJ2-1,.,TGCAGTGCTAGAGGAGGGGTTGGACTCAATGAGCAGTTCTTC,CSARGGVGLNEQFF
TRBV2,.,TRBJ2-2,many,TGTGCCAGCACCGGGGGTGGAAACACCGGGGAGCTGTTTTTT,CASTGGGNTGELFF
TRBV18,.,TRBJ2-7,many,TGTGCCAGCTCATTCGACGAAGAGCAGTACTTC,CASSFDEEQYF
TRBV3-1,.,TRBJ2-1,few,TGTGCCAGCAGCCAAGAGTCTAGTATTGAGCAGTTCTTC,CASSQESSIEQFF
TRBV20-1,TRBD2,TRBJ2-7,few,TGCAGTGCTATGGGGACTAGCGGGGGTTCGACCTACGAGCAGTACTTC,CSAMGTSGGSTYEQYF
TRBV27,.,TRBJ2-5,few,TGTGCCAGCAGTTTTAACAGTGGGAAAGAGACCCAGTACTTC,CASSFNSGKETQYF
TRBV28,.,TRBJ1-1,many,TGTGCCAGCAAACAGGGAGGGCACACTGAAGCTTTCTTT,CASKQGGHTEAFF
TRBV4-1,.,TRBJ2-1,many,TGCGCCAGCAGCCAAGGGGCCGGGGGGCGTGAGCAGTTCTTC,CASSQGAGGREQFF
TRBV4-1,TRBD2,TRBJ2-3,few,TGCGCCAGCAGCCAAGAATTTAGCGGGGATACGCAGTATTTT,CASSQEFSGDTQYF
TRBV5-1,TRBD2,TRBJ2-2,.,TGCGCCAGCGCCAATCGTAGCGGGGGGACCGGGGAGCTGTTTTTT,CASANRSGGTGELFF
TRBV10-3,TRBD1,TRBJ1-6,few,TGTGCCATCAGTGAGTCGATTGGAGGGTCCAACAGGGGGACACCCCTCCACTTT,CAISESIGGSNRGTPLHF
TRBV9,TRBD2,TRBJ2-5,.,TGTGCCAGCAGCCCCGGATGGAGCGGGGAGAATTGGTACCAAGAGACCCAGTACTTC,CASSPGWSGENWYQETQYF
TRBV2,.,TRBJ1-5,.,TGTGCCAGCAGTGAAGCTTTAGGCAATCAGCCCCAGCATTTT,CASSEALGNQPQHF
TRBV5-1,.,TRBJ1-1,few,TGCGCCAGCAGCTTGGAAGCGCAGGGGAACACTGAAGCTTTCTTT,CASSLEAQGNTEAFF
TRBV12-3/TRBV12-4,.,TRBJ1-2,many,TGTGCCAGCAGCCTCGGGGCCAGCTATGGCTACACCTTC,CASSLGASYGYTF
TRBV7-2,.,TRBJ2-7,.,TGTGCCAGCGGCCAATCCTACGAGCAGTACTTC,CASGQSYEQYF
TRBV24-1,.,TRBJ2-3,.,TGTGCCACCAGTGATTCTAAAACAGGCTCAGATACGCAGTATTTT,CATSDSKTGSDTQYF
TRBV7-2,TRBD2,TRBJ2-1,many,TGTGCCAGCAGCCCCCCACTAGCGGGGATAGGAAATGAGCAGTTCTTC,CASSPPLAGIGNEQFF
TRBV29-1,.,TRBJ1-4,few,TGCAGCCACTCAGGAGATAATGAAAAACTGTTTTTT,CSHSGDNEKLFF
TRBV20-1,.,TRBJ2-3,.,TGCAGTGCTCCCAGGGACATCGGCACAGATACGCAGTATTTT,CSAPRDIGTDTQYF
TRBV5-1,.,TRBJ1-6,.,TGCGCCAGCAGCTTGGCCTCAGCCAGCTCCTATAATTCACCCCTCCACTTT,CASSLASASSYNSPLHF
TRBV7-2,.,TRBJ1-4,.,TGTGCCAGCAGCTTATGGGGGGTTGTGGGTGAAAAACTGTTTTTT,CASSLWGVVGEKLFF
TRBV18,TRBD1,TRBJ2-2,few,TGTGCCAGCTCACAGGACAGGGTCGGATACACCGGGGAGCTGTTTTTT,CASSQDRVGYTGELFF
TRBV6-2/TRBV6-3,.,TRBJ1-1,few,TGTGCCAGCAGCCGCATCGGGCGCGGGGATACTGAAGCTTTCTTT,CASSRIGRGDTEAFF
TRBV13,.,TRBJ2-2,few,TGTGCCAGCAGCCCAGGGAGGGGGAGTTACACCGGGGAGCTGTTTTTT,CASSPGRGSYTGELFF
TRBV24-1,TRBD1,TRBJ2-2,.,TGTGCCACCAGTGATTTCGGGACAGCTGGAGCCACCGGGGAGCTGTTTTTT,CATSDFGTAGATGELFF
TRBV5-1,.,TRBJ2-5,few,TGCGCCAGCAGCTTGGGGGCCGCCCAAGAGACCCAGTACTTC,CASSLGAAQETQYF
TRBV29-1,TRBD1,TRBJ2-1,.,TGCAGCGTTGAGGAGGACAGGGGGCCCAATGAGCAGTTCTTC,CSVEEDRGPNEQFF
TRBV7-3,.,TRBJ2-5,few,TGTGCCAGCAGCTTGAACCCGGGACACTTCGAGACCCAGTACTTC,CASSLNPGHFETQYF
TRBV28,TRBD2,TRBJ2-1,many,TGTGCCAGCAGACTGCTAGCGGGGGCTTACAATGAGCAGTTCTTC,CASRLLAGAYNEQFF
TRBV27,.,TRBJ1-2,few,TGTGCCAGCAGTTTATCGATCGGGGGTTCCAGGGGTGGCTACACCTTC,CASSLSIGGSRGGYTF
TRBV2,.,TRBJ2-7,few,TGTGCCTGGCCACGTGAGGACCACTCCTACGAGCAGTACTTC,CAWPREDHSYEQYF
TRBV5-1,TRBD2,TRBJ2-7,few,TGCGCCAGCAGCCAGAGGACTAGCGAGTACGAGCAGTACTTC,CASSQRTSEYEQYF
TRBV6-5,TRBD1,TRBJ1-4,.,TGTGCCAGCAGTTACTCGGGACAGGGGAATGAAAAACTGTTTTTT,CASSYSGQGNEKLFF
TRBV5-4,.,TRBJ2-5,few,TGTGCCAGCAGCCCGGAGGTCGAGACCCAGTACTTC,CASSPEVETQYF
TRBV5-5,.,TRBJ2-4,many,TGTGCCAGCAGCTCACCCCTGGGGGGAGTGGGGGACATTCAGTACTTC,CASSSPLGGVGDIQYF